One sample yielded the 2 T cell receptor beta chains listed below, sequenced in a study of T cells after yellow fever vaccination. One entry per CDR3 protein, called by TCRdb with MiXCR from the 5' RACE reads. The repertoire includes some 300,000 distinct CDR3 sequences, about 3.5% of them detected once, and around 24% sits in the top ten. The sequenced sample was PBMCs, obtained on the day of the yellow fever booster vaccination. The receptors stem from a man between 18 and 29 years old who received the YFV17D yellow fever vaccine.

This clonotype was seen many times. The chain is built from TRBV28 and TRBJ1-5; no reliable D call. Germline-derived CDR1 and CDR2 are MDHEN and SYDVKM. V lost 5 bases and J lost 9, with 17 bases in between. The CDR3 has 14 residues. CDR3 in DNA: TGTGCCAGCAGTCCCGGGTCAGAGGGTCGGCCCCAGCATTTT. It specifies CASSPGSEGRPQHF.

This clonotype was counted between two and nine times. The rearrangement joins TRBV7-2 to TRBJ1-2; TRBD1 aligns across 9 bases. CDR1 and CDR2 from the germline V gene are SGHTA and FQGNSA. The CDR3 runs to 16 residues. Trimming took 1 base from V and 2 from J; bases not matched to a gene: 5. In nucleotides, the CDR3 is TGTGCCAGCAGCTTAGTGGGGACAGGGATCAACTATGGCTACACCTTC. As protein: CASSLVGTGINYGYTF.